The 2 T cell receptor beta chains given below trace back to one sample, sequenced in a study of T cell responses to AZD1222 COVID-19 vaccine. Assay: immunoSEQ multiplex PCR; the TCRdb copy retains only in-frame clones and omits some. The sample consists of 70,000 or so clones, roughly 87% of them appearing once. The sample consisted of peripheral blood, taken on day 0 of AZD1222 vaccination. The receptors stem from an adult in good health.

This chain connects TRBV4-2 to TRBJ1-1; D gene uncertain. V shed 4 bases and J shed 3 bases, with 15 bases lying between them. CDR1 is LGHNA and CDR2 is YNFKEQ in the germline V gene. The CDR3 contains 15 residues. The CDR3 region is CASSPRNQEDTEAFF. The CDR3 DNA reads TGTGCCAGCAGCCCGCGAAACCAGGAAGACACTGAAGCTTTCTTT.

The J gene is TRBJ2-7, the V gene TRBV6-5, with TRBD2 matching over 11 bases. CDR3 length: 13 residues. Looked up from germline, CDR1 is MNHEY and CDR2 is SVGAGI. Unmatched junction bases numbered 2, after V lost 7 bases and J lost 3 bases. CDR3 loop: CASTGTSGYEQYF. DNA of the CDR3: TGTGCCAGCACCGGGACTAGCGGCTACGAGCAGTACTTC.